These T cell receptor beta chains were read from a single sample in a study of T cells after yellow fever vaccination. One entry per CDR3 protein, called by TCRdb with MiXCR from the 5' RACE reads. The table shows a few hundred thousand distinct CDR3 sequences, with 13% occurring only once. The material sequenced was CD4+ T cells sorted from PBMCs, taken 45 days after the yellow fever booster vaccination. Receptor source: a man aged 30-40 years who received the YFV17D yellow fever vaccine. Both conserved end residues are part of each CDR3. A D gene is named only where the DNA matches it firmly. Rows give clone size only sometimes, using once, few, many, or a class for an expanded clone.

>.|TRBJ2-1|.|TRBV11-2
CASSLKVGGTRFYNEQFF
TGTGCCAGCAGCTTAAAGGTAGGGGGTACCAGGTTCTACAATGAGCAGTTCTTC
>.|TRBJ2-3|few|TRBV12-3/TRBV12-4
CASSLPRQSDTQYF
TGTGCCAGCAGTTTACCCAGGCAGAGTGATACGCAGTATTTT
>.|TRBJ2-1|.|TRBV30
CAWSVKRSSYNEQFF
TGTGCCTGGAGTGTAAAGCGGAGCTCCTACAATGAGCAGTTCTTC
>.|TRBJ2-3|.|TRBV20-1
CSARVRGDTQYF
TGCAGTGCTAGAGTCAGGGGCGATACGCAGTATTTT
>.|TRBJ2-5|few|TRBV29-1
CSVGLEGETQYF
TGCAGCGTCGGACTCGAAGGCGAGACCCAGTACTTC
>TRBD1|TRBJ2-5|many|TRBV12-3/TRBV12-4
CASSLPAGGRETQYF
TGTGCCAGCAGTTTACCGGCAGGGGGCAGGGAGACCCAGTACTTC
>TRBD2|TRBJ2-7|.|TRBV7-2
CASNPLGGRAVEQYF
TGTGCCAGCAACCCTCTCGGCGGGAGGGCCGTCGAGCAGTACTTC
>TRBD2|TRBJ2-7|few|TRBV5-5
CASSLGTSGSRYEQYF
TGTGCCAGCAGCTTGGGGACTAGCGGGAGTAGGTACGAGCAGTACTTC
>.|TRBJ2-7|.|TRBV7-2
CASSFGQDLQSYEQYF
TGTGCCAGCAGCTTTGGCCAGGATCTGCAGTCCTACGAGCAGTACTTC
>.|TRBJ2-3|few|TRBV6-5
CASSYGVTQYF
TGTGCCAGCAGTTACGGGGTTACGCAGTATTTT
>.|TRBJ2-1|.|TRBV5-4
CASSGSGYNEQFF
TGTGCCAGCAGTGGTAGTGGGTACAATGAGCAGTTCTTC
>.|TRBJ2-3|few|TRBV7-6
CASSPGTWDTQYF
TGTGCCAGCAGCCCTGGAACCTGGGATACGCAGTATTTT
>.|TRBJ2-1|.|TRBV3-1
CASRSTSYNEQFF
TGTGCCAGCAGGTCCACTAGCTACAATGAGCAGTTCTTC
>.|TRBJ1-5|few|TRBV7-8
CASTPRAVPLNQPQHF
TGTGCCAGCACCCCCCGTGCGGTACCCCTCAATCAGCCCCAGCATTTT
>TRBD2|TRBJ2-5|.|TRBV7-2
CASSLALFGRAETQYF
TGTGCCAGCAGCTTAGCGCTTTTCGGGAGGGCGGAGACCCAGTACTTC
>.|TRBJ2-2|few|TRBV14
CASRPRGANTGELFF
TGTGCCAGCAGACCCCGCGGGGCAAACACCGGGGAGCTGTTTTTT
>.|TRBJ2-5|few|TRBV6-2/TRBV6-3
CASSYVSRGQYF
TGTGCCAGCAGTTATGTATCGCGGGGCCAGTACTTC
>.|TRBJ2-3|many|TRBV18
CASSPQGSTDTQYF
TGTGCCAGCTCACCGCAGGGCAGCACAGATACGCAGTATTTT
>.|TRBJ2-7|few|TRBV12-3/TRBV12-4
CASSPRRGTYEQYF
TGTGCCAGCAGCCCCCGTCGGGGGACCTACGAGCAGTACTTC
>.|TRBJ2-7|.|TRBV11-2
CASSLAGEYYEQYF
TGTGCCAGCAGCTTAGCGGGAGAGTACTACGAGCAGTACTTC
>.|TRBJ2-1|many|TRBV7-2
CASSLVRFGLFF
TGTGCCAGCAGCTTAGTGAGGTTCGGGCTGTTCTTC
>TRBD2|TRBJ2-1|few|TRBV20-1
CSARRTSGREQFF
TGCAGTGCTAGAAGGACTAGCGGGAGAGAGCAGTTCTTC
>.|TRBJ2-7|.|TRBV18
CASSPTSTSEQYF
TGTGCCAGCTCACCGACCTCTACCAGCGAGCAGTACTTC
>TRBD2|TRBJ2-1|few|TRBV2
CASSEARTSPMKQFF
TGTGCCAGCAGTGAAGCGAGGACTAGCCCGATGAAGCAGTTCTTC
>TRBD1|TRBJ2-2|few|TRBV20-1
CSARKGGANTGELFF
TGCAGTGCTAGGAAAGGGGGCGCAAACACCGGGGAGCTGTTTTTT
>.|TRBJ1-1|.|TRBV5-1
CASNPGTVANTEAFF
TGCGCCAGCAACCCCGGGACCGTTGCGAACACTGAAGCTTTCTTT
>.|TRBJ2-2|.|TRBV29-1
CSVRTWANGELFF
TGCAGCGTAAGAACATGGGCGAACGGGGAGCTGTTTTTT
>.|TRBJ2-5|.|TRBV4-3
CASSQAVQETQYF
TGCGCCAGCAGCCAAGCTGTCCAAGAGACCCAGTACTTC
>.|TRBJ2-3|.|TRBV20-1
CSARSGTDTQYF
TGCAGTGCTAGAAGTGGCACAGATACGCAGTATTTT
>.|TRBJ1-5|few|TRBV7-2
CASSSGYGNQPQHF
TGTGCCAGCAGCTCCGGATACGGCAATCAGCCCCAGCATTTT
>TRBD2|TRBJ2-2|.|TRBV9
CASSELAGGPGVGELFF
TGTGCCAGCAGCGAACTAGCGGGAGGGCCCGGGGTCGGGGAGCTGTTTTTT
>.|TRBJ2-3|few|TRBV18
CASSPRFASGSTDTQYF
TGTGCCAGCTCACCACGTTTCGCTAGTGGCTCCACAGATACGCAGTATTTT
>TRBD2|TRBJ2-3|many|TRBV5-6
CASSLDGRAADTQYF
TGTGCCAGCAGCTTGGACGGGAGGGCCGCAGATACGCAGTATTTT
>.|TRBJ2-1|many|TRBV7-8
CASSLERVNEQFF
TGTGCCAGCAGCTTAGAGCGGGTAAATGAGCAGTTCTTC
>.|TRBJ2-1|few|TRBV6-5
CASSYTGILASAYNEQFF
TGTGCCAGCAGCTATACCGGGATTCTGGCTAGCGCCTACAATGAGCAGTTCTTC
>.|TRBJ1-1|few|TRBV6-5
CASSYSDSMNTEAFF
TGTGCCAGCAGTTACTCAGACAGCATGAACACTGAAGCTTTCTTT
>.|TRBJ1-6|few|TRBV15
CATSPRGSFLGGSPLHF
TGTGCCACCAGCCCCCGAGGCTCATTCCTCGGAGGTTCACCCCTCCACTTT
>TRBD2|TRBJ2-3|few|TRBV29-1
CSVGGGRAGTDTQYF
TGCAGCGTTGGTGGCGGGAGGGCCGGGACAGATACGCAGTATTTT
>TRBD1|TRBJ2-2|few|TRBV3-1
CASSQTGDGELFF
TGTGCCAGCAGCCAGACAGGGGACGGGGAGCTGTTTTTT
>.|TRBJ2-1|few|TRBV7-2
CASSLWWETSDEQFF
TGTGCCAGCAGCTTATGGTGGGAGACCTCCGATGAGCAGTTCTTC